The source of this T cell receptor beta chain is a study of identical twins. Study observations and caveats: Within monozygotic twins, out-of-frame TCR alpha sharing was underestimated by the models. Insertions were reduced in abundant cord blood beta clonotypes but not in memory repertoires.

The V and J ends lost 6 bases and 8 bases, in that order; junction bases with no gene match: 9. The CDR3 consists of 15 residues. Only one count was recorded for this clonotype. What it binds is not known. MiXCR, applied by TCRdb to the 5' RACE reads, yields one record per CDR3 protein. The sample gives around 20,000 distinct CDR3 sequences, 55% to 75% of which show up once; around 6.4% is in the top ten. The sequence derives from a woman aged 18 to 35 in good health. This table probably holds off-target reads from a library built for another chain. The V and J genes are TRBV12-3 or TRBV12-4 and TRBJ2-2, with TRBD2 matching 10 bases. Sequenced: memory (CD45RO+) T cells sorted from blood. This chain's CDR3 is CASSTGIAGGGELFF. CDR3 nucleotides: TGTGCCAGCAGCACCGGAATAGCGGGAGGAGGGGAGCTGTTTTTT.